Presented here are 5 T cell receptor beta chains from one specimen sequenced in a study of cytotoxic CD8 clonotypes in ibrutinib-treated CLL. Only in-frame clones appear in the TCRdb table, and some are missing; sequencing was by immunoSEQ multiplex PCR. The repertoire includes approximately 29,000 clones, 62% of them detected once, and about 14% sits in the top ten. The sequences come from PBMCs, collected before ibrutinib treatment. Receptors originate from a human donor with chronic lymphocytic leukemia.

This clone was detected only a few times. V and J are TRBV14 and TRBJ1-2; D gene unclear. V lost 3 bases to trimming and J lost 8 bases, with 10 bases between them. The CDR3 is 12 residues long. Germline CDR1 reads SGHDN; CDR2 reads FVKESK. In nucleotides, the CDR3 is TGTGCCAGCAGCCATGGCTACTGGGGCTACACCTTC. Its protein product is CASSHGYWGYTF.

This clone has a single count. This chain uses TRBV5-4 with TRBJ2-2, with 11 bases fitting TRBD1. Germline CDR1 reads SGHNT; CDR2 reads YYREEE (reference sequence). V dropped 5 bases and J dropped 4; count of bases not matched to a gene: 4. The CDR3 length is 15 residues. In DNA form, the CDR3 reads TGTGCCAGCAGGTTTGGGACAGGGGGCACCGGGGAGCTGTTTTTT. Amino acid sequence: CASRFGTGGTGELFF.

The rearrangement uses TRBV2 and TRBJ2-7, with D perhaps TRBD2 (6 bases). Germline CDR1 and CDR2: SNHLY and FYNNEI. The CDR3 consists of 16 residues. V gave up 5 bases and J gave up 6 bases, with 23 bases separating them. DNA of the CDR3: TGTGCCAGCAGTACCCAGCCAGGCCAGGGAGGAGCCGAGCAGTACTTC. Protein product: CASSTQPGQGGAEQYF.

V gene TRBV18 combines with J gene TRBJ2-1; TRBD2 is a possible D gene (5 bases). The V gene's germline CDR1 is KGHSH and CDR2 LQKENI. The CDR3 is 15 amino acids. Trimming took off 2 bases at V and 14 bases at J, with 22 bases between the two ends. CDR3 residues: CASSPANGLDTLEFF. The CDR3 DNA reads TGTGCCAGCTCACCAGCGAACGGACTCGACACATTAGAGTTCTTC.

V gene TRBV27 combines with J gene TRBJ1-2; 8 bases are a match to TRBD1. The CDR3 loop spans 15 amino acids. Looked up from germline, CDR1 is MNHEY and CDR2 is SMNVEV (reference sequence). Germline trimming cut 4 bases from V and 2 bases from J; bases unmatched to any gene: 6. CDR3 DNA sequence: TGTGCCAGCAGTTCGATTCACAGGGGGAACTATGGCTACACCTTC. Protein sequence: CASSSIHRGNYGYTF.